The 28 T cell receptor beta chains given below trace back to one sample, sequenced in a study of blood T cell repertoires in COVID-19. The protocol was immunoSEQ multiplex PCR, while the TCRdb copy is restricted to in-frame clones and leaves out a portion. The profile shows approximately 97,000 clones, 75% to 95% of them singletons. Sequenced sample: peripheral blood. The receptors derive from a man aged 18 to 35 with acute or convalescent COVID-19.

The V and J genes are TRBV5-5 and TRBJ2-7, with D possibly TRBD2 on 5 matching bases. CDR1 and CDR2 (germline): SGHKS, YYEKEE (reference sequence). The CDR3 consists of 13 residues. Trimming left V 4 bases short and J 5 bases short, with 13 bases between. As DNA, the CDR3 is TGTGCCAGCAGCCGGTTGACCGGGAACGAGCAGTACTTC. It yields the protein CASSRLTGNEQYF.

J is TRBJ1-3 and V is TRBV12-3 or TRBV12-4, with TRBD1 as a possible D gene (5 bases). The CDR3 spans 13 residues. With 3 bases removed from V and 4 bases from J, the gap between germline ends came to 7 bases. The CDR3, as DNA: TGTGCCAGCAGTTTGGGGGGGGGAAACACCATATATTTT. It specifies CASSLGGGNTIYF.

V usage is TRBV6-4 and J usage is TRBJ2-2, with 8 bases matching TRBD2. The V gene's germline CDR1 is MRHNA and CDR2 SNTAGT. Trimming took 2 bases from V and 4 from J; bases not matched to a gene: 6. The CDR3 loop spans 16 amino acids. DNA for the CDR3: TGTGCCAGCAGTGACGGGATAGCGGGAATCACCGGGGAGCTGTTTTTT. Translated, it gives CASSDGIAGITGELFF.

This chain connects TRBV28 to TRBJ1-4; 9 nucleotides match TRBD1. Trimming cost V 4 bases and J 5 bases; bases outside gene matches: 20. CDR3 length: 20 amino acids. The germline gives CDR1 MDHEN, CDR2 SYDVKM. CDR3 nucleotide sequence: TGTGCCAGCAGTTCCAGCTGGGGACAGGGCTGGGAGCGCAAAAATGAAAAACTGTTTTTT. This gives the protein CASSSSWGQGWERKNEKLFF.

The CDR3 coding sequence is TGTGCCAGTACCAGGGCCCCAAGCAGCACTGAAGCTTTCTTT. Amino acid sequence: CASTRAPSSTEAFF. The chain recombines TRBV19 with TRBJ1-1; possible D gene TRBD1, 5 bases. CDR3 size: 14 residues. V lost 7 bases and J lost 4, with 16 bases in between. Germline V gene data show CDR1 as LNHDA and CDR2 as SQIVND (reference sequence).

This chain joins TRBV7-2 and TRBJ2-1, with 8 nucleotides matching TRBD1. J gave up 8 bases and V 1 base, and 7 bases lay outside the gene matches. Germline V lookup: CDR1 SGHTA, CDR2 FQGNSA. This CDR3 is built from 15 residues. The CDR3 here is CASSLVPDRDYEQFF. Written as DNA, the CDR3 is TGTGCCAGCAGCTTAGTCCCGGACAGGGACTATGAGCAGTTCTTC.

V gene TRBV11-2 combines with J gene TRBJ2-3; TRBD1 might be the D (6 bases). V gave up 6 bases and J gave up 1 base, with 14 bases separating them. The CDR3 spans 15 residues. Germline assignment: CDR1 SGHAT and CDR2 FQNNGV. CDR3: CASSSDRKRTDTQYF. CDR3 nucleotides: TGTGCCAGCAGTTCCGACAGGAAGCGCACAGATACGCAGTATTTT.

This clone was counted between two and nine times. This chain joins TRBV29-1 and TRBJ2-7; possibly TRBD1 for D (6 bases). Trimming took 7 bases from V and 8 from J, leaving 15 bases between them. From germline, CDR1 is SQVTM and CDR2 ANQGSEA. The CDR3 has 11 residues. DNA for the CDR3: TGCAGCGCCAATAGGGGGAGTAAGCAGTACTTC. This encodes CSANRGSKQYF.

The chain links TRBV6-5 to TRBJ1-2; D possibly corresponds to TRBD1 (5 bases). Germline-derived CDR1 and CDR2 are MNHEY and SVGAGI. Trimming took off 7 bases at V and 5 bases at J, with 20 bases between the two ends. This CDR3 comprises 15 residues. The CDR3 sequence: CASTLLGVLGYGYTF. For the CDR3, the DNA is TGTGCCAGCACACTCTTAGGGGTTTTAGGTTATGGCTACACCTTC.

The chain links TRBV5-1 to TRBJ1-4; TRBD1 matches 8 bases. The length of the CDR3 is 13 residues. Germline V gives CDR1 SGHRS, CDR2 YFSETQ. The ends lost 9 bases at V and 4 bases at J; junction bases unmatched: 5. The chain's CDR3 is CATSTGVNEKLFF. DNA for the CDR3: TGCGCCACCTCGACAGGGGTTAATGAAAAACTGTTTTTT.

The CDR3: CASSPRGGRHYEQYF. The CDR3 nucleotides read TGTGCCAGCAGCCCCAGAGGGGGCCGTCACTACGAGCAGTACTTC. The chain uses TRBV7-9 and TRBJ2-7; the match to TRBD1 covers 7 bases. V was clipped by 5 bases and J by 3 bases; unmatched bases: 10. The CDR3 covers 15 residues. Germline CDR1 SEHNR, CDR2 FQNEAQ (reference sequence).

CDR3 residues: CASSSGSNSPLHF. The CDR3, as DNA: TGTGCCAGCAGCTCCGGTTCGAATTCACCCCTCCACTTT. The rearrangement uses TRBV12-3 or TRBV12-4 and TRBJ1-6; D gene ambiguous. CDR3 length: 13 amino acids. Trimming removed 6 bases at V and 7 bases at J, with 10 bases between.

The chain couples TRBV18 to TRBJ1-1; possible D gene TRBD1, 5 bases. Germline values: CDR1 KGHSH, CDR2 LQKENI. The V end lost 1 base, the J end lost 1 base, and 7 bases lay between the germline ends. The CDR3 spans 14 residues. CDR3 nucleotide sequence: TGTGCCAGCTCACCACTCACAGGGAACACTGAAGCTTTCTTT. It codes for CASSPLTGNTEAFF. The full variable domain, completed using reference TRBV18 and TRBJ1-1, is NAGVMQNPRHLVRRRGQEARLRCSPMKGHSHVYWYRQLPEEGLKFMVYLQKENIIDESGMPKERFSAEFPKEGPSILRIQQVVRGDSAAYFCASSPLTGNTEAFFGQGTRLTVV.

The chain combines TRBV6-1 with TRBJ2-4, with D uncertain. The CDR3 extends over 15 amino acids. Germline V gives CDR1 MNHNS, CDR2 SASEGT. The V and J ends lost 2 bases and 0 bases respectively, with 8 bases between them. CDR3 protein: CASSERERAKNIQYF. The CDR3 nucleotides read TGTGCCAGCAGTGAAAGAGAGAGAGCCAAAAACATTCAGTACTTC.

The CDR3 reads CASRERDRGHSPLHF. In DNA, the CDR3 is TGTGCCAGCCGAGAGCGGGACAGGGGTCATTCACCCCTCCACTTT. The chain couples TRBV6-5 to TRBJ1-6; 10 bases match TRBD1. With 8 bases clipped from V and 8 bases from J, the junction kept 9 bases outside the gene matches. The germline gives CDR1 MNHEY, CDR2 SVGAGI. The CDR3 has 15 residues.

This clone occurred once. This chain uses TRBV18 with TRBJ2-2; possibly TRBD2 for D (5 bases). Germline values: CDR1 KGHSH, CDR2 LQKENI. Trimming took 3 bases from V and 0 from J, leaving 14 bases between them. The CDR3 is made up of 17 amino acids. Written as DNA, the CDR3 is TGTGCCAGCTCACCTCCAGGACTCCTGGCGAACACCGGGGAGCTGTTTTTT. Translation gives CASSPPGLLANTGELFF. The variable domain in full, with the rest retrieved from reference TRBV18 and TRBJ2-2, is NAGVMQNPRHLVRRRGQEARLRCSPMKGHSHVYWYRQLPEEGLKFMVYLQKENIIDESGMPKERFSAEFPKEGPSILRIQQVVRGDSAAYFCASSPPGLLANTGELFFGEGSRLTVL.

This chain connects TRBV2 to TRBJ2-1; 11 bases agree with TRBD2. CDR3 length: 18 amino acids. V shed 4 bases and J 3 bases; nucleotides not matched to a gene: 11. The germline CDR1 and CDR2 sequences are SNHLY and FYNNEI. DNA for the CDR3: TGTGCCAGCAGTGGAATCCTCCTAGCGGGAGGATTCTACAATGAGCAGTTCTTC. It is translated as CASSGILLAGGFYNEQFF.

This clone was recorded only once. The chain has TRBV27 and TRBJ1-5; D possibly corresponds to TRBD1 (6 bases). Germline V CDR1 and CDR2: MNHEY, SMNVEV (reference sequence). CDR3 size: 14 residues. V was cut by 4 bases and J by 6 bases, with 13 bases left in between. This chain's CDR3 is CASSSIQGFQPQHF. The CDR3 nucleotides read TGTGCCAGCAGTTCTATACAGGGATTTCAGCCCCAGCATTTT.

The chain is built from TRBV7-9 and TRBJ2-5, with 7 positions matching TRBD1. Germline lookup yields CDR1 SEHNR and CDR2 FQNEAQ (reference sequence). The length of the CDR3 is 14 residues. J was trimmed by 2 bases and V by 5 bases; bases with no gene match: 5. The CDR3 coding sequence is TGTGCCAGCAGCAGGGGGCTTATTCAAGAGACCCAGTACTTC. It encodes CASSRGLIQETQYF.

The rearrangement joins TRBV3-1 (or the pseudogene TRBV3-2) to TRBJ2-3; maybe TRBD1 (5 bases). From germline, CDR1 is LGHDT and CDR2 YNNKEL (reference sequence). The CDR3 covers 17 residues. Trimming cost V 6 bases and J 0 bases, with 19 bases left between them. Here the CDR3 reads CASRARGRSSSTDTQYF. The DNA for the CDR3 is TGTGCCAGCAGGGCAAGGGGCCGGTCTTCTAGCACAGATACGCAGTATTTT.

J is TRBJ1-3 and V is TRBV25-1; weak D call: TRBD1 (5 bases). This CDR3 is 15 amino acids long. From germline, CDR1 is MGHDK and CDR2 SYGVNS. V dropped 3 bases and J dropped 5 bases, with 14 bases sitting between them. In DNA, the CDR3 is TGTGCCAGCAGTGACCCCGACAGCGTTAGAAACACCATATATTTT. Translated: CASSDPDSVRNTIYF.

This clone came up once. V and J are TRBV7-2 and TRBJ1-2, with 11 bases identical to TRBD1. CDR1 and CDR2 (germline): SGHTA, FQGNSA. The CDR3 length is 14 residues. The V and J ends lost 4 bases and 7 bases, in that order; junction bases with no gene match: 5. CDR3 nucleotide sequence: TGTGCCAGCAGCTGGGGACAGGGGGTAGGTGGCTACACCTTC. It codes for CASSWGQGVGGYTF.

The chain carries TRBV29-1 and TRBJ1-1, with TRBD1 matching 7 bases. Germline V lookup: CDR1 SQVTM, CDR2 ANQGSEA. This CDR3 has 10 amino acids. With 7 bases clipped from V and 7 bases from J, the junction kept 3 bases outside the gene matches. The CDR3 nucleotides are TGCAGCGGTGACAGGGATGAAGCTTTCTTT. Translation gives CSGDRDEAFF.

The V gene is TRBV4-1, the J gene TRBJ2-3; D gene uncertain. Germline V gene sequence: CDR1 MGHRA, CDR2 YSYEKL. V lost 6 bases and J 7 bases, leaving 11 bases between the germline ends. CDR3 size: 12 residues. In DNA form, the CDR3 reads TGCGCCAGCAGTGACACTCCAAATACGCAGTATTTT. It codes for CASSDTPNTQYF.

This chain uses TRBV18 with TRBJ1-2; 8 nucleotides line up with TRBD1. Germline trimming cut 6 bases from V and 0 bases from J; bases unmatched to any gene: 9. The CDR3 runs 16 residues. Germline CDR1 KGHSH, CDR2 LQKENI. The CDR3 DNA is TGTGCCAGCTCTCTGACAGGGGATGGAGCTAACTATGGCTACACCTTC. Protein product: CASSLTGDGANYGYTF.

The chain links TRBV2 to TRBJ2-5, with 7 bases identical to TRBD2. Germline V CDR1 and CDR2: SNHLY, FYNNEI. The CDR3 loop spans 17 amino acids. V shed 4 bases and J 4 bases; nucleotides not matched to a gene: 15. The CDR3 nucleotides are TGTGCCAGCAGTGCACCTCTTTTCGCGGGAGCGGCAGAGACCCAGTACTTC. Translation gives CASSAPLFAGAAETQYF.

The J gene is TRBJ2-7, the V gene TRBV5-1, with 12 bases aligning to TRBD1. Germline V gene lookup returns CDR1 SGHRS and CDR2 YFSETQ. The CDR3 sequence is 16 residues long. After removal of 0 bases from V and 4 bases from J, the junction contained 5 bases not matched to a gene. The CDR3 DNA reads TGCGCCAGCAGCTTGGCCCCGGGACAGGGGGCTTACGAGCAGTACTTC. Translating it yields CASSLAPGQGAYEQYF.

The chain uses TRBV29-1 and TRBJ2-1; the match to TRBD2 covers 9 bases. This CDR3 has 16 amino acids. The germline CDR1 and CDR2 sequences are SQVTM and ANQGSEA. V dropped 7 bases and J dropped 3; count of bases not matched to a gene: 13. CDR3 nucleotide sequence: TGCAGCGGTATCTCCTCGGATAGCGGGGGCTACAATGAGCAGTTCTTC. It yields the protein CSGISSDSGGYNEQFF.